One and the same sample provided the 28 T cell receptor beta chains below, sequenced in a study of human T cells and chemical hapten exposure. Time point noted: patch test 3, about 24 weeks after DPC sensitization. Regarding treatment: therapeutic diphenylcyclopropenone sensitization with weekly scalp DPC. A single record per CDR3 protein comes from TCRdb applying MiXCR to the RACE reads. The table has over 55,000 distinct CDR3 sequences, 11% seen once; the top ten hold about 1.5%. The sequencing used whole blood, collected in connection with sensitization to the hapten diphenylcyclopropenone (DPC). Receptor source: a woman in her forties or fifties with alopecia areata. Some clones in this sample may be carry-over from other donors' samples.

This clonotype occurred many times. The chain combines TRBV19 with TRBJ2-2; possibly TRBD1 for D (6 bases). Germline CDR1 and CDR2: LNHDA and SQIVND (reference sequence). The CDR3 has 15 amino acids. V was cut by 4 bases and J by 0 bases, with 9 bases left in between. This CDR3 reads CASSTGTTNTGELFF. Written as DNA, the CDR3 is TGTGCCAGTAGTACCGGGACAACGAACACCGGGGAGCTGTTTTTT.

This clonotype was seen a handful of times. This chain links TRBV10-1 with TRBJ1-1; D gene ambiguous. This CDR3 has 14 amino acids. The V end was cut by 0 bases, the J end by 5 bases, with 10 bases between. Germline V gene lookup returns CDR1 WNHNN and CDR2 SYGVQD (reference sequence). Here the CDR3 reads CASSESWSKTEAFF. Written as DNA, the CDR3 is TGCGCCAGCAGTGAGTCGTGGAGTAAAACTGAAGCTTTCTTT.

The chain links TRBV6-2 or TRBV6-3 to TRBJ2-3; 8 bases are shared with TRBD2. Looked up from germline, CDR1 is MNHEY and CDR2 is SVGEGT. The CDR3 runs 16 residues. Germline trimming cut 2 bases from V and 6 bases from J; bases unmatched to any gene: 10. The CDR3 spells CASSYELGGGGDTQYF. CDR3 DNA sequence: TGTGCCAGCAGTTACGAGCTCGGCGGCGGGGGGGATACGCAGTATTTT.

This clonotype was counted many times. The rearrangement uses TRBV10-1 and TRBJ2-1, with 11 bases fitting TRBD2. V lost 0 bases and J lost 12; bases outside the gene matches: 10. The germline V gene has CDR1 WNHNN and CDR2 SYGVQD (reference sequence). The CDR3 spans 16 residues. CDR3 DNA sequence: TGCGCCAGCAGTGAGTCTGGGACTAGCGGCCGAGATCGGCAGTTCTTC. Translated: CASSESGTSGRDRQFF.

This clonotype was observed at least ten times. The chain is built from TRBV28 and TRBJ2-7; 7 nucleotides line up with TRBD1. The length of the CDR3 is 17 residues. CDR1 and CDR2 from the germline V gene are MDHEN and SYDVKM. With V trimmed by 10 bases and J by 4 bases, 22 bases remained unmatched. The CDR3 region is CATSPGTAHSDIYEQYF. The CDR3 DNA reads TGTGCCACTTCCCCCGGGACAGCCCATTCCGATATATACGAGCAGTACTTC.

The chain has TRBV10-2 and TRBJ1-4, with D possibly being TRBD1 (5 bases). V was clipped by 3 bases and J by 7 bases, with 15 bases between them. Germline loops: CDR1 WSHSY, CDR2 SAAADI. The CDR3 runs to 15 residues. The CDR3: CASSDVQGSSEKLFF. In DNA, the CDR3 is TGCGCCAGCAGTGATGTCCAGGGAAGTTCTGAAAAACTGTTTTTT.

This clonotype was counted many times. The DNA of the CDR3 is TGTGCCAGCAGTTTTACATCTCGGGGGGCCCAGTACTTC. The encoded protein is CASSFTSRGAQYF. This rearrangement joins TRBV28 to TRBJ2-5; 7 positions match TRBD2. Germline CDR1 and CDR2: MDHEN and SYDVKM. Losses at the gene ends were 3 bases for V and 9 bases for J; bases not matched to a gene: 7. This CDR3 spans 13 amino acids.

This clonotype was seen ten or more times. The chain is built from TRBV3-1 and TRBJ2-7, with TRBD1 matching 9 bases. Germline V gene sequence: CDR1 LGHDT, CDR2 YNNKEL (reference sequence). Losses at the gene ends were 11 bases for V and 5 bases for J; bases not matched to a gene: 16. The CDR3 is 15 residues long. CDR3 sequence reads: CAASTQGALLDEQYF. CDR3 DNA sequence: TGTGCCGCCTCGACACAGGGGGCCCTCCTGGACGAGCAGTACTTC.

The gene calls are TRBV7-6 and TRBJ2-3; 9 nucleotides agree with TRBD1. The CDR3 is made up of 15 amino acids. Germline trimming cut 5 bases from V and 2 bases from J; bases unmatched to any gene: 5. CDR1 and CDR2 from the germline V gene are SGHVS and FNYEAQ. The CDR3 sequence is CASSPDRGFTDTQYF. The CDR3 DNA reads TGTGCCAGCAGCCCGGACAGGGGATTCACAGATACGCAGTATTTT. Together with reference TRBV7-6 and TRBJ2-3, the CDR3 gives the full variable domain: GAGVSQSPRYKVTKRGQDVALRCDPISGHVSLYWYRQALGQGPEFLTYFNYEAQQDKSGLPNDRFSAERPEGSISTLTIQRTEQRDSAMYRCASSPDRGFTDTQYFGPGTRLTVL.

This clonotype was observed a handful of times. The chain carries TRBV7-6 and TRBJ2-3; 8 nucleotides line up with TRBD2. Trimming took 2 bases from V and 5 from J; bases not matched to a gene: 3. Germline assignment: CDR1 SGHVS and CDR2 FNYEAQ. CDR3 length: 14 residues. The CDR3 sequence: CASSLMSGGDTQYF. CDR3 bases: TGTGCCAGCAGCTTAATGAGCGGGGGAGATACGCAGTATTTT.

The chain carries TRBV25-1 and TRBJ1-6; perhaps TRBD1 as D (5 bases). Trimming took off 6 bases at V and 7 bases at J, with 25 bases between the two ends. The CDR3 has 18 residues. From germline, CDR1 is MGHDK and CDR2 SYGVNS. The CDR3 DNA follows: TGTGCCAGCAGACCCGCCAAGTTATGGGACCGATGGAATTCACCCCTCCACTTT. Residues: CASRPAKLWDRWNSPLHF.

This clonotype was recorded a few times. The chain couples TRBV4-1 to TRBJ2-7, with 7 bases matching TRBD1. This CDR3 contains 15 residues. CDR1 and CDR2 (germline): MGHRA, YSYEKL. Trimming cost V 4 bases and J 1 base; bases outside gene matches: 7. The CDR3 loop is CASSRTTGMSYEQYF. The CDR3 DNA reads as TGCGCCAGCAGCCGAACGACAGGGATGTCCTACGAGCAGTACTTC.

J is TRBJ1-2 and V is TRBV11-2; D might be TRBD1 (5 bases). The V gene's germline CDR1 is SGHAT and CDR2 FQNNGV. The CDR3 has 15 residues. With 0 bases removed from V and 4 bases from J, the gap between germline ends came to 12 bases. DNA for the CDR3: TGTGCCAGCAGCTTAGAAAGGGGAGGCAGCTATGGCTACACCTTC. Its protein is CASSLERGGSYGYTF.

The table lists this clonotype with many counts. The rearrangement joins TRBV18 to TRBJ1-6; maybe TRBD1 (5 bases). Trimming took 3 bases from V and 8 from J, leaving 11 bases between them. Germline values: CDR1 KGHSH, CDR2 LQKENI. This CDR3 has 14 residues. The chain's CDR3 is CASSPVREDSPLHF. The CDR3 nucleotides are TGTGCCAGCTCACCGGTCAGGGAAGATTCACCCCTCCACTTT.

This clonotype occurred many times. V and J are TRBV7-2 and TRBJ2-7; 7 positions match TRBD2. Per the germline V gene, CDR1 is SGHTA and CDR2 is FQGNSA. With V trimmed by 1 base and J by 12 bases, 3 bases remained unmatched. The CDR3 runs to 11 residues. The CDR3 loop is CASSLGLAPYF. In nucleotides, the CDR3 is TGTGCCAGCAGCTTAGGACTAGCACCGTACTTC.

V is TRBV7-6 and J is TRBJ2-6; D is unresolved. V was cut by 1 base and J by 4 bases, with 5 bases left in between. This CDR3 is 14 amino acids long. Germline V gene lookup returns CDR1 SGHVS and CDR2 FNYEAQ. This chain's CDR3 is CASSLVGGANVLTF. CDR3 coding DNA: TGTGCCAGCAGCTTAGTAGGGGGGGCCAACGTCCTGACTTTC. Based on the CDR3 plus reference TRBV7-6 and TRBJ2-6, the full variable domain is GAGVSQSPRYKVTKRGQDVALRCDPISGHVSLYWYRQALGQGPEFLTYFNYEAQQDKSGLPNDRFSAERPEGSISTLTIQRTEQRDSAMYRCASSLVGGANVLTFGAGSRLTVL.

This clonotype occurred many times. The chain carries TRBV3-1 and TRBJ1-2, with 7 positions matching TRBD1. The CDR3 extends over 15 amino acids. Germline V gene lookup returns CDR1 LGHDT and CDR2 YNNKEL (reference sequence). Trimming removed 4 bases from V and 2 bases from J; junction bases left unmatched: 7. The CDR3: CASSRATQGNYGYTF. Here the CDR3 DNA reads TGTGCCAGCAGCCGGGCCACACAGGGGAACTATGGCTACACCTTC.

Worth noting for this clonotype: A read error may be the cause here, since a much bigger clone is one base away. The gene calls are TRBV23-1 and TRBJ2-1; no definite D call. TRBV23-1 is labeled an ORF, and its function is uncertain. CDR3 size: 15 residues. For the CDR3, the DNA is TGCGCCAGCAGTCAAACTCCGAGCTCCTACAATGAGCGGTTCTTC. Translation: CASSQTPSSYNERFF.

Here the CDR3 DNA reads TGTGCCAGCAGCTTACACTTCACAGATACGCAGTATTTT. Protein: CASSLHFTDTQYF. V usage is TRBV7-2 and J usage is TRBJ2-3; D remains unclear. CDR3 length: 13 amino acids. CDR1 is SGHTA and CDR2 is FQGNSA in the germline V gene. Trimming removed 2 bases at V and 2 bases at J, with 5 bases between.

This clonotype came up a few times. CDR3 region: CASSPQRGTNTEAFF. The CDR3 DNA is TGTGCCAGCAGCCCCCAACGAGGGACGAACACTGAAGCTTTCTTT. The genes are TRBV11-1 and TRBJ1-1, with D possibly TRBD1 on 5 matching bases. The V end was cut by 5 bases, the J end by 1 base, with 14 bases between. There are 15 residues in the CDR3. The germline V gene has CDR1 SGHAT and CDR2 FQDESV (reference sequence).

This chain connects TRBV28 to TRBJ2-1; TRBD1 is a possible D gene (6 bases). This CDR3 has 17 amino acids. CDR1 and CDR2 from the germline V gene are MDHEN and SYDVKM. Trimming pared 1 base from V and 3 bases from J, leaving 16 bases between. As DNA, the CDR3 is TGTGCCAGCAGTTTATTAGAGGACAGCCCCGTCTACAATGAGCAGTTCTTC. It specifies CASSLLEDSPVYNEQFF.

The rearrangement joins TRBV5-1 to TRBJ2-3; D is undetermined. Germline V gives CDR1 SGHRS, CDR2 YFSETQ. The CDR3 is 12 amino acids. Trimming took off 2 bases at V and 6 bases at J, with 7 bases between the two ends. The DNA of the CDR3 is TGCGCCAGCAGCTTAAACTTGGATACGCAGTATTTT. This translates into CASSLNLDTQYF.

Concerning this clonotype itself: Sequence at one end of the junction differs from germline and may be a read error. V is TRBV11-2 and J is TRBJ2-2; D gene unclear. Germline CDR1 is SGHAT and CDR2 is FQNNGV. The CDR3 sequence is 13 residues long. Here the CDR3 reads CVSSLNVCGELFF. The CDR3 DNA is TGTGTCAGCAGCTTAAACGTCTGCGGGGAGCTGTTTTTT.

This clonotype came up many times. The chain joins TRBV11-2 to TRBJ2-3, with D unresolved. The CDR3 runs 16 residues. Germline assignment: CDR1 SGHAT and CDR2 FQNNGV. The germline V and J ends were trimmed by 5 bases and 2 bases, with 17 bases remaining between them. The CDR3 loop reads CASSLYPQATTDTQYF. For the CDR3, the DNA is TGTGCCAGCAGCCTCTACCCGCAGGCGACCACAGATACGCAGTATTTT.

The chain carries TRBV7-2 and TRBJ1-3; 7 nucleotides line up with TRBD1. V lost 6 bases and J lost 0; bases outside the gene matches: 5. CDR1 SGHTA and CDR2 FQGNSA come from the germline V gene. The CDR3 consists of 15 residues. CDR3 in amino acids: CASRTTGVSGNTIYF. The CDR3 DNA is TGTGCCAGCAGGACAACAGGGGTCTCTGGAAACACCATATATTTT.

This clonotype has just a few counts. V and J are TRBV29-1 and TRBJ2-1, with TRBD1 identical over 9 bases. After removal of 5 bases from V and 5 bases from J, the junction contained 7 bases not matched to a gene. Germline V gene lookup returns CDR1 SQVTM and CDR2 ANQGSEA. The CDR3 runs to 14 residues. CDR3: CSVWVGQGNNEQFF. The CDR3 DNA is TGCAGCGTTTGGGTAGGACAGGGGAACAATGAGCAGTTCTTC.

This clonotype appeared a single time. This chain links TRBV5-1 with TRBJ1-6; 9 positions agree with TRBD1. The CDR3 has 14 residues. Germline CDR1 reads SGHRS; CDR2 reads YFSETQ. Trimming cost V 5 bases and J 5 bases; bases outside gene matches: 2. The CDR3 DNA sequence: TGCGCCAGCAGTCGGACAGGGGATAATTCACCCCTCCACTTT. This codes for CASSRTGDNSPLHF.

Only a few counts were recorded for this clonotype. V and J are TRBV12-3 or TRBV12-4 and TRBJ2-1; the D gene is possibly TRBD1 (6 bases). Trimming removed 2 bases from V and 8 bases from J, with 13 bases in between. The CDR3 consists of 14 residues. For the CDR3, the DNA is TGTGCCAGCAGTTTATCAGGGGCATTCTATGAGCAGTTCTTC. It specifies CASSLSGAFYEQFF.